The next 23 T cell receptor beta chains were all read from a single sample in a study of vaccination effects on CD4 cells after COVID-19. Ahead of sequencing, the ViraFEST assay grew antigen-specific CD4+ T cells using viral peptide pools. The culture ran for approximately 9 days before CD4+ T cells were isolated. Every participant took two doses of the BNT162b2 or mRNA-1273 vaccine. Here immunoSEQ multiplex PCR was the method, and the copy in TCRdb shows in-frame clones only, minus some. The sample includes 60,000 to 85,000 clones, around two thirds of them seen just once. For these TCRs, the target antigens are not known. This material consisted of CD4+ T cells from PBMCs cultured with HCoV-229E spike peptides, taken after COVID-19 vaccination. These receptors came from a human donor who received a COVID-19 vaccine.

The J gene is TRBJ2-5, the V gene TRBV29-1; D gene unclear. The CDR3 totals 11 residues. Germline values: CDR1 SQVTM, CDR2 ANQGSEA. Trimming shortened V by 7 bases and J by 4 bases, and 10 bases separated the two germline ends. The CDR3 region has the DNA TGCAGCGGGCAACTCACAGAGACCCAGTACTTC. Its translation is CSGQLTETQYF. The whole variable domain, filled in from reference TRBV29-1 and TRBJ2-5, reads SAVISQKPSRDICQRGTSLTIQCQVDSQVTMMFWYRQQPGQSLTLIATANQGSEATYESGFVIDKFPISRPNLTFSTLTVSNMSPEDSSIYLCSGQLTETQYFGPGTRLLVL.

This clone was detected only a few times. The chain has TRBV4-1 and TRBJ2-1, with 11 bases fitting TRBD1. This CDR3 comprises 17 residues. The V gene end was trimmed by 1 base and the J gene end by 7 bases; junction bases not matched to a gene: 9. Germline-derived CDR1 and CDR2 are MGHRA and YSYEKL. CDR3 in DNA: TGCGCCAGCAGCCAAGCCAGGACCGGGACAGGGGGGAATGAGCAGTTCTTC. Protein: CASSQARTGTGGNEQFF.

The rearrangement joins TRBV27 to TRBJ1-5; 9 bases match TRBD1. The germline gives CDR1 MNHEY, CDR2 SMNVEV (reference sequence). This CDR3 comprises 16 residues. With V trimmed by 10 bases and J by 0 bases, 10 bases remained unmatched. CDR3 amino acids: CATRPGQGHSNQPQHF. The CDR3 DNA follows: TGTGCCACGCGACCGGGACAGGGCCATAGCAATCAGCCCCAGCATTTT.

This chain links TRBV5-1 with TRBJ2-2; 7 bases line up with TRBD2. From germline, CDR1 is SGHRS and CDR2 YFSETQ. The CDR3 runs 16 residues. Trimming cost V 0 bases and J 2 bases; bases outside gene matches: 4. CDR3 in DNA: TGCGCCAGCAGCTTGGAGGGAGGGGCCAACACCGGGGAGCTGTTTTTT. Protein sequence: CASSLEGGANTGELFF.

The CDR3 bases are TGTGCCAGCAGCCTCCACCCCTTCGGGGGAACTAACTATGGCTACACCTTC. It specifies CASSLHPFGGTNYGYTF. The chain carries TRBV4-2 and TRBJ1-2, with D tentatively TRBD1 (5 bases). V was clipped by 4 bases and J by 0 bases, with 18 bases between them. This CDR3 has 17 residues. The germline V gene has CDR1 LGHNA and CDR2 YNFKEQ.

The chain employs TRBV6-2 or TRBV6-3 and TRBJ2-3; 8 bases align to TRBD1. This CDR3 is built from 15 residues. The V gene end was trimmed by 1 base and the J gene end by 3 bases; junction bases not matched to a gene: 3. The V gene's germline CDR1 is MNHEY and CDR2 SVGEGT. The CDR3 region is CASSYFRGRTDTQYF. CDR3 bases: TGTGCCAGCAGTTACTTCAGGGGGCGGACAGATACGCAGTATTTT.

The chain carries TRBV30 and TRBJ1-1, with a possible D match to TRBD1 (6 bases). Trimming took off 2 bases at V and 13 bases at J, with 17 bases between the two ends. Germline CDR1 and CDR2: GTSNPN and SVGIG (reference sequence). The CDR3 totals 12 residues. CDR3 DNA sequence: TGTGCCTGGAGTTCAGGGGTGGTTAAAGTTTTCTTT. Amino acids: CAWSSGVVKVFF.

The chain combines TRBV18 with TRBJ2-3; the D gene is possibly TRBD1 (6 bases). The V and J ends lost 2 bases and 1 base respectively, with 13 bases between them. The CDR3 contains 16 residues. Germline CDR1 and CDR2: KGHSH and LQKENI. The chain's CDR3 is CASSPGAPGGTDTQYF. As DNA, the CDR3 is TGTGCCAGCTCACCAGGGGCCCCAGGGGGCACAGATACGCAGTATTTT.

The chain couples TRBV2 to TRBJ2-7; D is unresolved. Per the germline V gene, CDR1 is SNHLY and CDR2 is FYNNEI. Trimming shortened V by 4 bases and J by 2 bases, and 9 bases separated the two germline ends. This CDR3 has 13 amino acids. CDR3 nucleotide sequence: TGTGCCAGCAGTGGAGACGACCCCTACGAGCAGTACGTC. Its translation: CASSGDDPYEQYV.

The chain links TRBV7-6 to TRBJ1-4, with D unclear. This CDR3 has 16 residues. The germline V gene has CDR1 SGHVS and CDR2 FNYEAQ. V gave up 1 base and J gave up 7 bases, with 16 bases separating them. The DNA of the CDR3 is TGTGCCAGCAGCTTAGAGCCCGTACCCTCGGGTGAAAAACTGTTTTTT. Its protein is CASSLEPVPSGEKLFF.

The rearrangement uses TRBV18 and TRBJ1-1; tentative D call: TRBD1 (5 bases). V lost 6 bases and J lost 0, with 14 bases in between. CDR1 and CDR2 from the germline V gene are KGHSH and LQKENI. CDR3 length equals 15 residues. As DNA, the CDR3 is TGTGCCAGCTCCCCGGGGGGGGTACTGAACACTGAAGCTTTCTTT. Its translation: CASSPGGVLNTEAFF.

Points on this clone: This CDR3 is also generated by other DNA sequences in the sample. The J gene is TRBJ2-3, the V gene TRBV7-3, with D maybe TRBD1 (5 bases). CDR3 length: 13 residues. Germline CDR1 is SGHTA and CDR2 is FQGTGA. Trimming shortened V by 4 bases and J by 2 bases, and 7 bases separated the two germline ends. As DNA, the CDR3 is TGTGCCAGCAGCTGGGGCCCCACAGATACGCAGTATTTT. This gives the protein CASSWGPTDTQYF.

The chain has TRBV24-1 and TRBJ2-1; TRBD1 aligns across 10 bases. CDR1 KGHDR and CDR2 SFDVKD come from the germline V gene. V lost 3 bases, J lost 6 bases, and 7 bases stayed unmatched. The CDR3 sequence is 16 residues long. The CDR3 nucleotides are TGTGCCACCAGTGATAAACGGGACAGGGGAGGCAATGAGCAGTTCTTC. It encodes CATSDKRDRGGNEQFF.

The rearrangement uses TRBV24-1 and TRBJ2-5; the D gene is possibly TRBD2 (6 bases). V dropped 3 bases and J dropped 1 base, with 8 bases sitting between them. The CDR3 covers 14 residues. Germline V gene sequence: CDR1 KGHDR, CDR2 SFDVKD. In nucleotides, the CDR3 is TGTGCCACCAGTGATGGGGGGAGCCAAGAGACCCAGTACTTC. Amino acid sequence: CATSDGGSQETQYF.

This clone was counted between two and nine times. The CDR3 is CASSLDGYEQYV. The CDR3 coding sequence is TGTGCCAGCAGCTTGGACGGTTACGAGCAGTACGTC. The V call is TRBV5-4, the J call TRBJ2-7; D remains unclear. CDR3 length equals 12 residues. Germline V lookup: CDR1 SGHNT, CDR2 YYREEE (reference sequence). Trimming took 0 bases from V and 4 from J, leaving 5 bases between them.

The J gene is TRBJ1-2, the V gene TRBV29-1, with TRBD1 matching over 8 bases. The CDR3 has 12 residues. Unmatched junction bases numbered 0, after V lost 4 bases and J lost 2 bases. CDR1 and CDR2 from the germline V gene are SQVTM and ANQGSEA. As DNA, the CDR3 is TGCAGCGTTGGGACAGGGAACTATGGCTACACCTTC. Translating it yields CSVGTGNYGYTF.

The V and J genes are TRBV6-2 or TRBV6-3 and TRBJ2-5, with D maybe TRBD1 (6 bases). The CDR3 has 15 residues. Germline-derived CDR1 and CDR2 are MNHEY and SVGEGT. Trimming cost V 2 bases and J 3 bases, with 13 bases left between them. CDR3 region: CASSYTGTSKETQYF. CDR3 DNA sequence: TGTGCCAGCAGTTACACCGGGACATCCAAAGAGACCCAGTACTTC.

This chain connects TRBV30 to TRBJ2-1; D may match TRBD1 or TRBD2 (6 bases each). V dropped 2 bases and J dropped 6 bases, with 11 bases sitting between them. Germline assignment: CDR1 GTSNPN and CDR2 SVGIG (reference sequence). The CDR3 runs 13 residues. As DNA, the CDR3 is TGTGCCTGGAGTCGGGGGCCAGGCAATGAGCAGTTCTTC. It encodes CAWSRGPGNEQFF. Looking up the rest from reference TRBV30 and TRBJ2-1 gives the full variable domain: SQTIHQWPATLVQPVGSPLSLECTVEGTSNPNLYWYRQAAGRGLQLLFYSVGIGQISSEVPQNLSASRPQDRQFILSSKKLLLSDSGFYLCAWSRGPGNEQFFGPGTRLTVL.

The J gene is TRBJ1-6, the V gene TRBV28; D may be TRBD1 (5 bases). V was cut by 8 bases and J by 10 bases, with 18 bases left in between. CDR3 length: 14 residues. In germline, CDR1 is MDHEN, CDR2 SYDVKM. In DNA form, the CDR3 reads TGTGCCAGCGGATCCCCAGGGTTCGGCTCACCCCTCCACTTT. Translated: CASGSPGFGSPLHF.

The chain recombines TRBV11-1 with TRBJ1-1; tentative D call: TRBD1 (5 bases). Per germline, CDR1 SGHAT and CDR2 FQDESV (reference sequence). Trimming shortened V by 5 bases and J by 4 bases, and 14 bases separated the two germline ends. There are 14 residues in the CDR3. CDR3 region: CASSRTRESTEAFF. DNA of the CDR3: TGTGCCAGCAGCCGTACCAGGGAGTCCACTGAAGCTTTCTTT.

V gene TRBV5-1 combines with J gene TRBJ2-1; D possibly uses TRBD1 or TRBD2 (5 bases each). The CDR3 length is 14 residues. Trimming took off 4 bases at V and 9 bases at J, with 17 bases between the two ends. Germline V CDR1 and CDR2: SGHRS, YFSETQ. CDR3: CASSRGAGSSEQFF. The CDR3 DNA is TGCGCCAGCAGCAGGGGCGCGGGCTCGAGTGAGCAGTTCTTC.

The chain uses TRBV24-1 and TRBJ2-2, with 8 bases aligning to TRBD2. The CDR3 consists of 16 residues. V dropped 4 bases and J dropped 4; count of bases not matched to a gene: 7. Germline V gene sequence: CDR1 KGHDR, CDR2 SFDVKD. The CDR3 DNA reads TGTGCCACCAGTGACTCTCGGGGGGGCCTCACCGGGGAGCTGTTTTTT. It translates to CATSDSRGGLTGELFF.

The chain has TRBV7-9 and TRBJ2-1; 10 nucleotides align to TRBD1. Germline assignment: CDR1 SEHNR and CDR2 FQNEAQ (reference sequence). The CDR3 sequence is 14 residues long. With 5 bases clipped from V and 9 bases from J, the junction kept 7 bases outside the gene matches. The CDR3 DNA reads as TGTGCCAGCAGCCCTCGGACAGGGGGGGGTGAGCAGTTCTTC. Its protein is CASSPRTGGGEQFF.